This passage covers 21 T cell receptor beta chains from one sample sequenced in a study of circulating and synovial CD4+ cells in juvenile arthritis. The method was immunoSEQ multiplex PCR; TCRdb's version includes in-frame clones alone and lacks a portion of them. The table includes around 31,000 clones, just under 97% detected once. Input material: CD4+ T cells from blood. The receptors come from a human donor with juvenile idiopathic arthritis.

V usage is TRBV11-2 and J usage is TRBJ1-3; weak D call: TRBD1 (5 bases). Germline CDR1 SGHAT, CDR2 FQNNGV. Trimming removed 2 bases at V and 4 bases at J, with 6 bases between. This CDR3 contains 13 residues. The CDR3 reads CASSLHRGNTIYF. The CDR3 region has the DNA TGTGCCAGCAGCTTACACAGGGGAAACACCATATATTTT.

This CDR3 reads CASLFGSGARTEAFF. The CDR3 DNA follows: TGTGCCAGCCTGTTTGGGTCAGGGGCTCGCACTGAAGCTTTCTTT. This chain uses TRBV2 with TRBJ1-1; TRBD1 is a possible D gene (6 bases). Germline CDR1 is SNHLY and CDR2 is FYNNEI. V was shortened by 8 bases and J by 4 bases, with 20 bases between the two germline ends. There are 15 residues in the CDR3.

The gene calls are TRBV7-9 and TRBJ1-1; TRBD1 might be the D (6 bases). CDR1 and CDR2 (germline): SEHNR, FQNEAQ (reference sequence). The CDR3 totals 16 residues. Trimming took 3 bases from V and 1 from J, leaving 15 bases between them. The CDR3 region is CASSFKQGVGNTEAFF. Written as DNA, the CDR3 is TGTGCCAGCAGCTTTAAACAGGGAGTAGGGAACACTGAAGCTTTCTTT.

The rearrangement joins TRBV6-6 to TRBJ1-2; maybe TRBD1 (6 bases). The CDR3 sequence is 14 residues long. V was shortened by 8 bases and J by 8 bases, with 21 bases between the two germline ends. CDR1 is MNHNY, CDR2 SVGAGI, per germline (reference sequence). The CDR3 region is CASVNREGVGGYTF. The CDR3 DNA follows: TGTGCCAGCGTAAACAGGGAAGGAGTGGGGGGCTACACCTTC.

The chain is built from TRBV14 and TRBJ2-1; a possible D gene is TRBD2 (5 bases). CDR1 is SGHDN and CDR2 is FVKESK in the germline V gene. The V end was cut by 1 base, the J end by 5 bases, with 12 bases between. This CDR3 is built from 15 residues. CDR3 region: CASSQVGGRNNEQFF. The CDR3 bases are TGTGCCAGCAGCCAAGTAGGCGGGCGCAACAATGAGCAGTTCTTC.

This chain uses TRBV7-9 with TRBJ2-7; 7 bases fit TRBD1. J gave up 7 bases and V 5 bases, and 14 bases lay outside the gene matches. CDR3 length: 15 amino acids. CDR1 and CDR2 (germline): SEHNR, FQNEAQ (reference sequence). The CDR3 DNA reads as TGTGCCAGCAGCCTCCGTGGGACAGACATAGGAGAGCAGTACTTC. Translation gives CASSLRGTDIGEQYF.

The chain recombines TRBV6-1 with TRBJ2-5, with 7 bases lining up with TRBD1. Matching the DNA end better, TRBJ2-7 makes the J call doubtful. The CDR3 sequence is 14 residues long. Germline V gene data show CDR1 as MNHNS and CDR2 as SASEGT. The CDR3 DNA reads TGTGCCAGCAGTGAAGGGACAGGCCCCTTCGAGCAGTACTTC. Amino acids: CASSEGTGPFEQYF.

The CDR3 bases are TGTGCCAGTACCGACTCCTCCGGGACAGGGCGCTCCATGTTTTTT. This codes for CASTDSSGTGRSMFF. The chain is built from TRBV19 and TRBJ1-4; TRBD1 aligns across 9 bases. With V trimmed by 7 bases and J by 15 bases, 18 bases remained unmatched. The length of the CDR3 is 15 residues. Germline V lookup: CDR1 LNHDA, CDR2 SQIVND (reference sequence). The full variable domain, with the rest looked up from reference TRBV19 and TRBJ1-4, is DGGITQSPKYLFRKEGQNVTLSCEQNLNHDAMYWYRQDPGQGLRLIYYSQIVNDFQKGDIAEGYSVSREKKESFPLTVTSAQKNPTAFYLCASTDSSGTGRSMFFGSGTQLSVL.

The rearrangement links TRBV19 to TRBJ2-1; maybe TRBD2 (6 bases). V was cut by 3 bases and J by 0 bases, with 15 bases left in between. Germline values: CDR1 LNHDA, CDR2 SQIVND (reference sequence). CDR3 length equals 17 residues. The CDR3 reads CASSIVKTSYSYNEQFF. CDR3 DNA sequence: TGTGCCAGTAGTATCGTGAAGACTAGTTACTCCTACAATGAGCAGTTCTTC.

The chain is built from TRBV19 and TRBJ1-5; the D gene is possibly TRBD1 (6 bases). CDR1 LNHDA and CDR2 SQIVND come from the germline V gene (reference sequence). The CDR3 is made up of 16 amino acids. Trimming removed 6 bases from V and 4 bases from J, with 19 bases in between. The CDR3 DNA reads as TGTGCCAGTAGGCCATCCCCGGGACACCAAAATCAGCCCCAGCATTTT. It is translated as CASRPSPGHQNQPQHF.

The V and J genes are TRBV7-8 and TRBJ2-7; the match to TRBD2 covers 9 bases. The germline V gene encodes CDR1 SGHVS and CDR2 FQNEAQ. This CDR3 comprises 18 residues. Trimming cost V 0 bases and J 2 bases; bases outside gene matches: 11. The CDR3 DNA reads as TGTGCCAGCAGCTTAGCCCCCTTTGGTAGCGGGAGTGCCTACGAGCAGTACTTC. It yields the protein CASSLAPFGSGSAYEQYF.

This chain uses TRBV10-3 with TRBJ2-7; TRBD1 is a possible D gene (5 bases). The germline CDR1 and CDR2 sequences are ENHRY and SYGVKD. The V and J ends lost 2 bases and 5 bases respectively, with 10 bases between them. The CDR3 is 13 amino acids. The CDR3 DNA follows: TGTGCCATCAGTGAGGGGCAGGGCCACGAGCAGTACTTC. It translates to CAISEGQGHEQYF.

V usage is TRBV30 and J usage is TRBJ1-1; a weak D match, TRBD1 (5 bases). Germline CDR1 reads GTSNPN; CDR2 reads SVGIG (reference sequence). Between the trimmed V and J ends, which lost 0 bases and 11 bases, there was a span of 19 bases. The CDR3 length is 14 residues. The CDR3 region has the DNA TGTGCCTGGAGTGTAAGGGGAGGCGGGTCCGAGGCTTTCTTT. Its protein is CAWSVRGGGSEAFF.

The J gene is TRBJ2-5, the V gene TRBV20-1, with D perhaps matching TRBD2 (5 bases). CDR1 and CDR2 (germline): DFQATT, SNEGSKA (reference sequence). The CDR3 is made up of 11 amino acids. V was cut by 6 bases and J by 7 bases, with 12 bases left in between. This CDR3 is CSARTGGTQYF. The CDR3, as DNA: TGCAGTGCGCGGACTGGCGGGACCCAGTACTTC.

The gene calls are TRBV18 and TRBJ2-2; TRBD2 agrees at 8 bases. The junction had 1 base not matched to a gene; V was cut back by 1 base and J by 0 bases. CDR3 length: 16 residues. Germline lookup yields CDR1 KGHSH and CDR2 LQKENI. CDR3 nucleotides: TGTGCCAGCTCACCACTAGCGGGAACGAACACCGGGGAGCTGTTTTTT. Its protein is CASSPLAGTNTGELFF.

The chain couples TRBV10-1 to TRBJ2-1; TRBD1 agrees at 7 bases. The V gene's germline CDR1 is WNHNN and CDR2 SYGVQD (reference sequence). With V trimmed by 0 bases and J by 8 bases, 10 bases remained unmatched. The CDR3 runs to 16 residues. CDR3 bases: TGCGCCAGCAGTGAGTCGAGGAGACAGGGTCGCGATGAGCAGTTCTTC. Residues: CASSESRRQGRDEQFF.

This chain joins TRBV18 and TRBJ1-1; D is perhaps TRBD1 (6 bases). The CDR3 totals 15 residues. CDR1 is KGHSH and CDR2 is LQKENI in the germline V gene. The V end lost 3 bases, the J end lost 6 bases, and 17 bases lay between the germline ends. CDR3: CASSPLNSGGPEAFF. The CDR3 DNA reads as TGTGCCAGCTCACCCCTTAATTCGGGGGGGCCTGAAGCTTTCTTT.

The V gene is TRBV2, the J gene TRBJ1-1; D perhaps matches TRBD1 (5 bases). This CDR3 comprises 14 residues. CDR1 is SNHLY and CDR2 is FYNNEI in the germline V gene. With 3 bases removed from V and 5 bases from J, the gap between germline ends came to 13 bases. CDR3 region: CASSDWGPATEAFF. The CDR3 nucleotides read TGTGCCAGCAGTGATTGGGGCCCGGCTACTGAAGCTTTCTTT.

The rearrangement links TRBV2 to TRBJ1-2; 8 bases map to TRBD1. The V gene end was trimmed by 6 bases and the J gene end by 5 bases; junction bases not matched to a gene: 11. The CDR3 has 15 residues. The germline V gene encodes CDR1 SNHLY and CDR2 FYNNEI. CDR3 loop: CASRPGQGPSYGYTF. The DNA of the CDR3 is TGTGCCAGCAGGCCAGGACAGGGCCCTTCATATGGCTACACCTTC.

A single count supports this clone. The sample carries other DNA sequences with the same CDR3. The rearrangement links TRBV7-2 to TRBJ2-7, with 9 bases fitting TRBD1. CDR1 and CDR2 from the germline V gene are SGHTA and FQGNSA. Trimming cost V 6 bases and J 4 bases; bases outside gene matches: 7. The CDR3 spans 14 residues. The CDR3 protein is CASSGGQGIYEQYF. As DNA, the CDR3 is TGTGCCAGCAGTGGGGGACAGGGTATTTACGAGCAGTACTTC.

V is TRBV25-1 and J is TRBJ1-2, with 8 bases aligning to TRBD1. Germline V lookup: CDR1 MGHDK, CDR2 SYGVNS. CDR3 size: 13 residues. V shed 7 bases, J shed 5 bases, and the junction held 6 bases outside the gene matches. In DNA, the CDR3 is TGTGCCAGCATGGACAGGGAGGGGTATGGCTACACCTTC. It yields the protein CASMDREGYGYTF.